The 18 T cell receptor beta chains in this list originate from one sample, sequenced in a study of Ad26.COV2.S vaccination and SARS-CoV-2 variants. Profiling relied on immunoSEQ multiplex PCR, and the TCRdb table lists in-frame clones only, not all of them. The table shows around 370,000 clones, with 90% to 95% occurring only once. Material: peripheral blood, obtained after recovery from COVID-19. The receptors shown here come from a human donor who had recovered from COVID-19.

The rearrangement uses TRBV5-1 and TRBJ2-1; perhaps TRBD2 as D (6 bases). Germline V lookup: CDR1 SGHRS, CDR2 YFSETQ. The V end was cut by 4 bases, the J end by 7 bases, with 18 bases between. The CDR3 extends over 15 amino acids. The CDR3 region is CASSPLTSSGNEQFF. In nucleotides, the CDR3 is TGCGCCAGCAGCCCCTTGACTAGTTCAGGAAATGAGCAGTTCTTC.

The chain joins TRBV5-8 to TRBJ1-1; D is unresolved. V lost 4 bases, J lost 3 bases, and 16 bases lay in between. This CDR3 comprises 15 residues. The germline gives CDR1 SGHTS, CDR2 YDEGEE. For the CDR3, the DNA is TGTGCCAGCAGCAAAACCATCCTGAGAGACACTGAAGCTTTCTTT. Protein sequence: CASSKTILRDTEAFF.

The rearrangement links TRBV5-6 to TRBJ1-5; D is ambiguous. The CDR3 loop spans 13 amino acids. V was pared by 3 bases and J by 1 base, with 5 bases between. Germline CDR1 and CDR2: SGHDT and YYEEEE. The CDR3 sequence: CASSSDSNQPQHF. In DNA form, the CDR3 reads TGTGCCAGCAGCTCGGACAGCAATCAGCCCCAGCATTTT.

As DNA, the CDR3 is TGTGCCAGCAGCTTACCAGGGAGCACCTATGGCTACACCTTC. Translation: CASSLPGSTYGYTF. The gene calls are TRBV7-9 and TRBJ1-2; D is perhaps TRBD1 (5 bases). The CDR3 covers 14 residues. Trimming removed 2 bases from V and 4 bases from J, with 11 bases in between. Germline V gene sequence: CDR1 SEHNR, CDR2 FQNEAQ (reference sequence).

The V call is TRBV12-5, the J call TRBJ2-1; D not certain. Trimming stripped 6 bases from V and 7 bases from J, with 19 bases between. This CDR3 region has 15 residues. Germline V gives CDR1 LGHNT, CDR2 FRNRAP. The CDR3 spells CASGQIGPSWNEQFF. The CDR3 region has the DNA TGTGCTAGTGGACAAATAGGGCCTAGTTGGAATGAGCAGTTCTTC.

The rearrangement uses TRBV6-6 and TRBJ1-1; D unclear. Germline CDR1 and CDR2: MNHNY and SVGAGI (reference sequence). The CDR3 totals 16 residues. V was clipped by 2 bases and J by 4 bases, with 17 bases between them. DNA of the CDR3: TGTGCCAGCAGTTACCGTGGAAGGGAGGACCGCACTGAAGCTTTCTTT. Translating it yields CASSYRGREDRTEAFF.

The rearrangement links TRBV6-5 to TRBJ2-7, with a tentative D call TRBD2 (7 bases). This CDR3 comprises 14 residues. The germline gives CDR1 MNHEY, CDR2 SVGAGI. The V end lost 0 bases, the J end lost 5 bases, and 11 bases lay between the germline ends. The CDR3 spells CASSYSGGRNEQYF. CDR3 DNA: TGTGCCAGCAGTTACTCGGGGGGGCGCAACGAGCAGTACTTC.

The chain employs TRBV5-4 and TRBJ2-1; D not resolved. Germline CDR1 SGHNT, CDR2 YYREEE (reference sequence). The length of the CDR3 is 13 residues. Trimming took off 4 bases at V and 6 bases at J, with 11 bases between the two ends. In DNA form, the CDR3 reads TGTGCCAGCAGCCTTAGGCAGACCAATGAGCAGTTCTTC. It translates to CASSLRQTNEQFF.

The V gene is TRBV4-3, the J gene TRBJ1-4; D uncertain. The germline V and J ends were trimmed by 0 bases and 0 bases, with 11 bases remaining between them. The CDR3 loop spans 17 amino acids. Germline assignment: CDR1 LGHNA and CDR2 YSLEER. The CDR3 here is CASSQDVGDATNEKLFF. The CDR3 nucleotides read TGCGCCAGCAGCCAAGATGTGGGAGACGCAACTAATGAAAAACTGTTTTTT.

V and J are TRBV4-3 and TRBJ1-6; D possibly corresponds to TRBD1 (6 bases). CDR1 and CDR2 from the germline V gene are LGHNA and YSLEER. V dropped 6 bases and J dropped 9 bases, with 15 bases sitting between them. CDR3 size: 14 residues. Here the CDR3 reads CASSLGQLSSPLHF. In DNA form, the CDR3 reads TGCGCCAGCAGTTTAGGACAGCTCTCTTCACCCCTCCACTTT.

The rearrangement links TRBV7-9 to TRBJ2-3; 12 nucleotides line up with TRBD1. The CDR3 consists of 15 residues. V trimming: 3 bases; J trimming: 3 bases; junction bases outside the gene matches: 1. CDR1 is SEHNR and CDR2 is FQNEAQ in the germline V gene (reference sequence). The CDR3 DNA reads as TGTGCCAGCAGCTTGGGACAGGGGGCGACAGATACGCAGTATTTT. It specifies CASSLGQGATDTQYF.

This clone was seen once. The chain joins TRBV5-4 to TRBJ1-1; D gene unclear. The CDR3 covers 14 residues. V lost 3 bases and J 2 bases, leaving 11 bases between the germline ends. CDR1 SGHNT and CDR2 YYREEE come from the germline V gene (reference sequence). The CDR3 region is CASSSPNLNTEAFF. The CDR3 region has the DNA TGTGCCAGCAGCTCTCCAAACCTTAACACTGAAGCTTTCTTT.

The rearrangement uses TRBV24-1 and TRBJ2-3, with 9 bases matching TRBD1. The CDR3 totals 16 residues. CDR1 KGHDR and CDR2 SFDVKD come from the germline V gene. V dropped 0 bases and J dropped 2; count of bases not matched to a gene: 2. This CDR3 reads CATSDLRQGVTDTQYF. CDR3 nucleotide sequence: TGTGCCACCAGTGATTTGAGACAGGGGGTCACAGATACGCAGTATTTT.

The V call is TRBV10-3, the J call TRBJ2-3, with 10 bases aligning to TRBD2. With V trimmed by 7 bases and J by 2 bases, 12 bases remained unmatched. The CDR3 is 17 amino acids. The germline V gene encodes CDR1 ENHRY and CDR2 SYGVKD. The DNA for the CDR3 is TGTGCCATCAATCCCTCACCGGGACTAGCGAACACAGATACGCAGTATTTT. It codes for CAINPSPGLANTDTQYF.

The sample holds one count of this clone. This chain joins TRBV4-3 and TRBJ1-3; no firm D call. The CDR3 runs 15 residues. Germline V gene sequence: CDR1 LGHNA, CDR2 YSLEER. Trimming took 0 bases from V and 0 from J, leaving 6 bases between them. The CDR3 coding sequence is TGCGCCAGCAGCCAAGATCTACTCTCTGGAAACACCATATATTTT. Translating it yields CASSQDLLSGNTIYF.

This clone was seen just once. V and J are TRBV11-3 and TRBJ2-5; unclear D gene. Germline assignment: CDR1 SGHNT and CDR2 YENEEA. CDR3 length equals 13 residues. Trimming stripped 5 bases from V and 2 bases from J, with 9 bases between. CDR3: CASSRRGQETQYF. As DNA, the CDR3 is TGTGCCAGCAGCCGTCGTGGACAAGAGACCCAGTACTTC.

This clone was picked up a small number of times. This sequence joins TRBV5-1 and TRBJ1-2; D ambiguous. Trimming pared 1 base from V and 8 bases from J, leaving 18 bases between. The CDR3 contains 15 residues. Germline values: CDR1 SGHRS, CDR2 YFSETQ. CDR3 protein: CASSLQEGRLLGYTF. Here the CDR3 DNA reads TGCGCCAGCAGCTTGCAGGAAGGGAGGTTGTTGGGCTACACCTTC.

The CDR3 DNA follows: TGTGCCAGCAGCTCCCGGCTGGTACCCGGGGCCAAAAACATTCAGTACTTC. The encoded protein is CASSSRLVPGAKNIQYF. The chain links TRBV13 to TRBJ2-4; D is uncertain. This CDR3 contains 17 residues. The V and J ends lost 4 bases and 1 base respectively, with 17 bases between them. Germline V CDR1 and CDR2: PRHDT, FYEKMQ (reference sequence).